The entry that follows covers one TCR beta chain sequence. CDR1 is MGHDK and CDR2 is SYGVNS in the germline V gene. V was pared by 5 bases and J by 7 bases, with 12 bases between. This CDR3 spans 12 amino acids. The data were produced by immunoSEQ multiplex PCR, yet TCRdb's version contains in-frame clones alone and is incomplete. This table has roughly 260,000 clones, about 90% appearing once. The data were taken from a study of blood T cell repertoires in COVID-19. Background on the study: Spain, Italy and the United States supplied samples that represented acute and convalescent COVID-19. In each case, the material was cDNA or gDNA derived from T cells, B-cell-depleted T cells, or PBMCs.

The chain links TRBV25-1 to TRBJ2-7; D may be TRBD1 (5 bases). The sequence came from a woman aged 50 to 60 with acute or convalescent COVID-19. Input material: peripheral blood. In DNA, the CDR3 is TGTGCCAGCAGTTGGACACGGACGGAGCAGTACTTC. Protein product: CASSWTRTEQYF.